The TCR beta chain described here comes from a study of beta chain features in type 1 diabetes. A remark on this clone: Its antigen is unknown.

Broader study findings: Reduced insertions and increased deletions marked VDJ junctions in type 1 diabetes patients. Moderately but significantly shorter TCRB CDR3s were found in Type 1 diabetes patients in all four CD4+ subsets.

What was sequenced were expressed TCRB transcripts, since all of the isolated RNA had been reverse transcribed. Produced via immunoSEQ multiplex PCR; TCRdb's table is partial and in-frame only. The top ten clones hold about 0.019% of a sample with around 250,000 clones, about 15% of them seen once. V lost 5 bases to trimming and J lost 5 bases; unmatched junction nucleotides: 9. CDR3 length equals 15 residues. Germline assignment: CDR1 SGHTA and CDR2 FQGNSA. The receptor was isolated from a man younger than 45 with type 1 diabetes. This chain uses TRBV7-2 with TRBJ1-5, with TRBD1 matching over 7 bases. Specimen: naive CD4+ T cells from blood. CDR3 DNA sequence: TGTGCCAGCAGCATAGGACAGGACGCCTATCAGCCCCAGCATTTT. Its translation is CASSIGQDAYQPQHF.